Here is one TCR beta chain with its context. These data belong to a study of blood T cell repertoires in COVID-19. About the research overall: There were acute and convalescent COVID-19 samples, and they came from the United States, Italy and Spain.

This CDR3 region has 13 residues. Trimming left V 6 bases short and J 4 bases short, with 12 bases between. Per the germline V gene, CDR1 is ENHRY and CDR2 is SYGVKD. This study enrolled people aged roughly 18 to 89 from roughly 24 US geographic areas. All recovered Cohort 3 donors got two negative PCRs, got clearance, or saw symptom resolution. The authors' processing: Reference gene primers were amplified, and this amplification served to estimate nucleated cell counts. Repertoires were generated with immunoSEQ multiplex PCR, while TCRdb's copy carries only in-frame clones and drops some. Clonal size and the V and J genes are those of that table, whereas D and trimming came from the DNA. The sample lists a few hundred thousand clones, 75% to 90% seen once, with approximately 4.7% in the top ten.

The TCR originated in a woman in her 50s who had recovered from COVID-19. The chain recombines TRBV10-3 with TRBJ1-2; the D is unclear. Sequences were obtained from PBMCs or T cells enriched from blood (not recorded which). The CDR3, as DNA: TGTGCCATCAGGCAGCCTCTAGGCTATGGCTACACCTTC. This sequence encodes CAIRQPLGYGYTF.